The 8 T cell receptor beta chains presented below share a single source sample, sequenced in a study of blood T cell repertoires in COVID-19. Data came from immunoSEQ multiplex PCR; TCRdb stores just in-frame clones and leaves some out. The table records 190,000 or so clones, approximately 87% of them present only once. The source material was peripheral blood. Every receptor here comes from a woman between 18 and 30 years old who had recovered from COVID-19.

This clone showed up just once. The chain links TRBV20-1 to TRBJ2-1; D ambiguous. The V end was cut by 6 bases, the J end by 10 bases, with 4 bases between. Germline V lookup: CDR1 DFQATT, CDR2 SNEGSKA (reference sequence). The CDR3 covers 8 residues. The CDR3 DNA is TGCAGTGCAGAGGAGCAGTTCTTC. Translation: CSAEEQFF.

This sequence joins TRBV4-3 and TRBJ2-3; TRBD1 aligns across 8 bases. V shed 2 bases, J shed 0 bases, and the junction held 7 bases outside the gene matches. The CDR3 is made up of 17 amino acids. CDR1 is LGHNA, CDR2 YSLEER, per germline. The CDR3 loop reads CASSQSGQAGSTDTQYF. The CDR3 coding sequence is TGCGCCAGCAGCCAATCGGGACAGGCGGGTAGCACAGATACGCAGTATTTT.

This chain connects TRBV5-4 to TRBJ1-1; D unclear. This CDR3 is 12 amino acids long. Germline assignment: CDR1 SGHNT and CDR2 YYREEE (reference sequence). Trimming stripped 1 base from V and 2 bases from J, with 3 bases between. The CDR3 sequence is CASSLINTEAFF. The DNA of the CDR3 is TGTGCCAGCAGCTTGATAAACACTGAAGCTTTCTTT.

The chain is built from TRBV29-1 and TRBJ1-2; D is uncertain. The germline V gene has CDR1 SQVTM and CDR2 ANQGSEA. Trimming left V 4 bases short and J 4 bases short, with 13 bases between. This CDR3 contains 13 residues. The CDR3 nucleotides are TGCAGCGTTGTGACACTGAATGGCTATGGCTACACCTTC. Amino acids: CSVVTLNGYGYTF. Full variable domain (outside the CDR3, taken from reference TRBV29-1 and TRBJ1-2): SAVISQKPSRDICQRGTSLTIQCQVDSQVTMMFWYRQQPGQSLTLIATANQGSEATYESGFVIDKFPISRPNLTFSTLTVSNMSPEDSSIYLCSVVTLNGYGYTFGSGTRLTVV.

The DNA for the CDR3 is TGTGCCAGCAGCAAGGAGGTACGGGAGCAGTACGTC. It is translated as CASSKEVREQYV. The chain employs TRBV6-1 and TRBJ2-7; a possible D gene is TRBD2 (5 bases). V lost 6 bases and J 7 bases, leaving 13 bases between the germline ends. Germline V CDR1 and CDR2: MNHNS, SASEGT. This CDR3 has 12 amino acids.

This chain joins TRBV7-2 and TRBJ1-1, with 7 nucleotides matching TRBD1. Trimming cost V 9 bases and J 6 bases; bases outside gene matches: 13. The CDR3 sequence is 14 residues long. Per the germline V gene, CDR1 is SGHTA and CDR2 is FQGNSA. Here the CDR3 DNA reads TGTGCCAGTCAGACAGGGTTTGCCCAGTCTGAAGCTTTCTTT. It codes for CASQTGFAQSEAFF.

This chain links TRBV25-1 with TRBJ2-7; 8 bases line up with TRBD1. V was pared by 6 bases and J by 6 bases, with 13 bases of the junction left unmatched. This CDR3 has 15 amino acids. Germline V gene lookup returns CDR1 MGHDK and CDR2 SYGVNS. The CDR3 loop reads CASRGGQGRLGEQYF. In nucleotides, the CDR3 is TGTGCCAGCAGGGGAGGACAGGGTAGGTTGGGCGAGCAGTACTTC.

J is TRBJ1-5 and V is TRBV3-1 (or the pseudogene TRBV3-2); 7 bases are a match to TRBD1. CDR1 and CDR2 (germline): LGHDT, YNNKEL (reference sequence). Losses at the gene ends were 4 bases for V and 5 bases for J; bases not matched to a gene: 8. The CDR3 has 15 amino acids. The CDR3 region is CASSPADRTDQPQHF. The CDR3 nucleotides read TGTGCCAGCAGCCCAGCGGACAGGACGGATCAGCCCCAGCATTTT.